This is a list of T cell receptor beta chains from one sample in a study of T cell responses to AZD1222 COVID-19 vaccine. Sequenced by immunoSEQ multiplex PCR; TCRdb stores in-frame clones only, minus some. The table includes around 160,000 clones, around 83% detected once. The sample here was peripheral blood, taken on day 0 of MenACWY control vaccination. The receptors stem from an adult in good health. Each CDR3 is given with its conserved first and last residue. D genes are given only for firm matches. Not every row has a clone size; where given, it reads once, few, many or a size class.

j_call v_call clone_size d_call cdr3_aa cdr3_nt
TRBJ1-2 TRBV5-6 NA TRBD1 CASSFGQGNYGYTF TGTGCCAGCAGCTTCGGACAGGGCAACTATGGCTACACCTTC
TRBJ1-1 TRBV5-8 once TRBD1 CASTGQLNTEAFF TGTGCCAGCACGGGACAGTTGAACACTGAAGCTTTCTTT
TRBJ2-5 TRBV4-2 NA TRBD2 CASSAGGAQETQYF TGTGCCAGCAGCGCCGGGGGGGCCCAAGAGACCCAGTACTTC
TRBJ2-1 TRBV11-1 NA NA CASSLVVVEQFF TGTGCCAGCAGCTTAGTGGTGGTTGAGCAGTTCTTC
TRBJ2-3 TRBV3-1/TRBV3-2 NA NA CASSQASGQDTQYF TGTGCCAGCAGCCAAGCATCCGGACAAGATACGCAGTATTTT
TRBJ1-2 TRBV19 NA TRBD1 CASIPDRARPYGYTF TGTGCCAGTATACCCGACAGGGCCAGGCCTTATGGCTACACCTTC
TRBJ1-1 TRBV4-1 NA TRBD1 CASSLRTGGSEAFF TGCGCCAGCAGCCTGCGGACAGGTGGGAGTGAAGCTTTCTTT
TRBJ1-5 TRBV20-1 NA TRBD1 CSASPKTGGSQPQHF TGCAGTGCTAGTCCGAAGACAGGGGGCAGTCAGCCCCAGCATTTT
TRBJ1-4 TRBV29-1 NA TRBD1 CSGKTGNNEKLFF TGCAGCGGCAAGACAGGGAATAATGAAAAACTGTTTTTT
TRBJ1-6 TRBV6-5 once TRBD1 CATTFGTGNSPLHF TGTGCCACCACTTTCGGGACAGGCAATTCACCCCTCCACTTT
TRBJ2-3 TRBV7-9 NA NA CASSFERSTDTQYF TGTGCCAGCAGCTTTGAACGGAGCACAGATACGCAGTATTTT
TRBJ1-2 TRBV7-3 once NA CASSLGSTEGYTF TGTGCCAGCAGCCTCGGGTCCACGGAGGGCTACACCTTC
TRBJ2-5 TRBV11-2 once TRBD1 CASSRQGAGETQYF TGTGCCAGCAGCCGACAGGGGGCGGGGGAGACCCAGTACTTC
TRBJ2-7 TRBV27 many NA CASRHYGGNSYEQYF TGTGCCAGCAGGCACTATGGGGGGAACTCCTACGAGCAGTACTTC
TRBJ1-1 TRBV6-5 NA NA CASRALGAKNTEAFF TGTGCCAGCAGGGCACTGGGGGCGAAGAACACTGAAGCTTTCTTT
TRBJ1-1 TRBV18 NA TRBD1 CASSPDRAQNTEAFF TGTGCCAGCTCACCTGACAGGGCCCAGAACACTGAAGCTTTCTTT
TRBJ1-3 TRBV4-2 NA TRBD1 CASSQDRAPNTIYF TGTGCCAGCAGCCAGGACAGGGCCCCAAACACCATATATTTT
TRBJ2-1 TRBV14 NA TRBD2 CASSQLGLAARDEQFF TGTGCCAGCAGCCAATTGGGACTAGCGGCCCGGGATGAGCAGTTCTTC
TRBJ1-1 TRBV28 once NA CASSTRTVNTEAFF TGTGCCAGCAGTACCCGGACAGTGAACACTGAAGCTTTCTTT
TRBJ1-6 TRBV27 once NA CASCLGQGGSPLHF TGTGCCAGCTGCCTAGGGCAGGGAGGTTCACCCCTCCACTTT
TRBJ2-2 TRBV5-4 NA NA CASSLEASNTGELFF TGTGCCAGCAGCTTGGAGGCATCCAACACCGGGGAGCTGTTTTTT
TRBJ2-6 TRBV5-8 NA NA CASSLAGANVLTF TGTGCCAGCAGCTTGGCTGGGGCCAACGTCCTGACTTTC
TRBJ1-2 TRBV29-1 NA NA CSVAANYGYTF TGCAGCGTTGCTGCTAACTATGGCTACACCTTC
TRBJ2-1 TRBV24-1 NA NA CATRPGASYNEQFF TGTGCCACCCGTCCGGGAGCGAGCTACAATGAGCAGTTCTTC
TRBJ1-6 TRBV6-5 NA NA CASSQNSPLHF TGTGCCAGCAGCCAAAATTCACCCCTCCACTTT
TRBJ1-1 TRBV11-2 NA NA CASSLSLGNTEAFF TGTGCCAGCAGCTTATCTTTAGGGAACACTGAAGCTTTCTTT
TRBJ1-3 TRBV9 once NA CASSGGLKKGNTIYF TGTGCCAGCAGCGGCGGACTAAAAAAAGGAAACACCATATATTTT
TRBJ1-6 TRBV5-4 NA NA CASSLVPTGANSPLHF TGTGCCAGCAGCTTGGTTCCGACAGGAGCTAATTCACCCCTCCACTTT
TRBJ1-1 TRBV6-5 NA NA CASRDPGVPVEAFF TGTGCCAGCAGGGATCCAGGGGTACCAGTTGAAGCTTTCTTT
TRBJ2-7 TRBV19 NA NA CASSIVGSRGEQYF TGTGCCAGTAGTATAGTAGGGAGCAGGGGCGAGCAGTACTTC
TRBJ2-3 TRBV28 NA TRBD1 CASSPWDREMFPDTQYF TGTGCCAGCAGTCCATGGGACAGGGAAATGTTCCCAGATACGCAGTATTTT